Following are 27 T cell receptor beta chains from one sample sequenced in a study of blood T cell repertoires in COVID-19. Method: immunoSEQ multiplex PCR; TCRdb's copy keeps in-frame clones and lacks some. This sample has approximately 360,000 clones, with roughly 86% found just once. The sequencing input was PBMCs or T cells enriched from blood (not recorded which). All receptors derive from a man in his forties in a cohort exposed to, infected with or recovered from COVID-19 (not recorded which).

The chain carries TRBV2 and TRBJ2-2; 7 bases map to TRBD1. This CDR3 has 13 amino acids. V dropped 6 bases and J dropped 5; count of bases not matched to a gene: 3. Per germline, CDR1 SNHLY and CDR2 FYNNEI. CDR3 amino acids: CASRPTGTGELFF. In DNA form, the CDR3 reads TGTGCCAGCAGACCGACAGGGACCGGGGAGCTGTTTTTT.

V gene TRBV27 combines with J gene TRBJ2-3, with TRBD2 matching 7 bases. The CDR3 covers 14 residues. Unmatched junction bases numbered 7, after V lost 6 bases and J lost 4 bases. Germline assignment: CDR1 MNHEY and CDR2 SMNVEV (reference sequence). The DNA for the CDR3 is TGTGCCAGCAGGAGCGGGAATAGCGCAGATACGCAGTATTTT. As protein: CASRSGNSADTQYF.

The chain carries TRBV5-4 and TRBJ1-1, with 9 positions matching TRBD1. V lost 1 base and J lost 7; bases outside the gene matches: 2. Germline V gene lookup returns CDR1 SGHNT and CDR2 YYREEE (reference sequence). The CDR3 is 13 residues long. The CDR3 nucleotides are TGTGCCAGCAGCTTGACAGGGGGCAGTGAAGCTTTCTTT. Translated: CASSLTGGSEAFF. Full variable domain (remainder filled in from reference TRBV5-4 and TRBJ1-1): ETGVTQSPTHLIKTRGQQVTLRCSSQSGHNTVSWYQQALGQGPQFIFQYYREEENGRGNFPPRFSGLQFPNYSSELNVNALELDDSALYLCASSLTGGSEAFFGQGTRLTVV.

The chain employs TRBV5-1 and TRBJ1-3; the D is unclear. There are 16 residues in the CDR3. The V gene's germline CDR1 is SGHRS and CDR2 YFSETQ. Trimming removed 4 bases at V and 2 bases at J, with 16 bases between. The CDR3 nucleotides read TGCGCCAGCAGCCCCGTGGTATCCGGTCCTGGAAACACCATATATTTT. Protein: CASSPVVSGPGNTIYF.

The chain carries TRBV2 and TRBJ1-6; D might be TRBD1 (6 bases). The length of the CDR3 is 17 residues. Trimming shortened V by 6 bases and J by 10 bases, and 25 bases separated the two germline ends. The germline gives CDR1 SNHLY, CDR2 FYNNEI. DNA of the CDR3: TGTGCCAGCAGCGGGGGGACACCCCAAATAGATGGGTCACCCCTCCACTTT. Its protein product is CASSGGTPQIDGSPLHF.

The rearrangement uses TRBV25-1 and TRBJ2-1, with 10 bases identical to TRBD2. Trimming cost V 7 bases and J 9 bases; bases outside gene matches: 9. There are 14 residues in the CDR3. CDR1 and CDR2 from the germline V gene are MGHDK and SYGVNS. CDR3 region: CASMGASGRSEQFF. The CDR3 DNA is TGTGCCAGCATGGGGGCTAGCGGGAGAAGTGAGCAGTTCTTC.

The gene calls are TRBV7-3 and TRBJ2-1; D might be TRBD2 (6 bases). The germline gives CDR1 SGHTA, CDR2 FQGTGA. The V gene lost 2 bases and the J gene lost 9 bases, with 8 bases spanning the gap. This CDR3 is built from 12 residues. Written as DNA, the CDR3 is TGTGCCAGCAGCTTATACGGGAGTGAGCAGTTCTTC. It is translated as CASSLYGSEQFF.

The CDR3 DNA reads as TGTGCCAGCTCATCGGGGACAGGGAACGGTGAAAAACTGTTTTTT. The encoded protein is CASSSGTGNGEKLFF. This rearrangement joins TRBV18 to TRBJ1-4; 9 bases are a match to TRBD1. The CDR3 runs to 15 residues. V lost 5 bases and J lost 7; bases outside the gene matches: 8. Germline assignment: CDR1 KGHSH and CDR2 LQKENI.

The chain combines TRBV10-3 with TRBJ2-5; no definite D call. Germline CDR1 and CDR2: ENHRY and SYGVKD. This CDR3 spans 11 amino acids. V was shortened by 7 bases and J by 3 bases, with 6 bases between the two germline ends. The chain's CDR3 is CAIKQEETQYF. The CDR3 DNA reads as TGTGCCATCAAGCAGGAAGAGACCCAGTACTTC.

CDR3 in DNA: TGTGCCAGCAGTCGGCGGACAGGTTACAATGAGCAGTTCTTC. It translates to CASSRRTGYNEQFF. The chain recombines TRBV27 with TRBJ2-1; 7 nucleotides agree with TRBD1. The CDR3 runs to 14 residues. Germline V gene data show CDR1 as MNHEY and CDR2 as SMNVEV (reference sequence). The V segment lost 5 bases and the J segment 4 bases; nucleotides outside the gene matches: 5.

The CDR3, as DNA: TGTGCCAGCAGTCAGTCGGGACAGGAATTGAGGACCGGGGAGCTGTTTTTT. It encodes CASSQSGQELRTGELFF. The V gene is TRBV27, the J gene TRBJ2-2, with TRBD1 matching over 8 bases. This CDR3 contains 17 residues. With 5 bases clipped from V and 5 bases from J, the junction kept 13 bases outside the gene matches. Germline CDR1 and CDR2: MNHEY and SMNVEV (reference sequence).

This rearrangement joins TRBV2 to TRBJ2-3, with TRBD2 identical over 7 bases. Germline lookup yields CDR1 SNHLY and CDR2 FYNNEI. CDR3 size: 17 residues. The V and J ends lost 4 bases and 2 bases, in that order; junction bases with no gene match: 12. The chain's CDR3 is CASSGGGLSDITDTQYF. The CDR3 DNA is TGTGCCAGCAGTGGGGGGGGATTGTCCGATATCACAGATACGCAGTATTTT.

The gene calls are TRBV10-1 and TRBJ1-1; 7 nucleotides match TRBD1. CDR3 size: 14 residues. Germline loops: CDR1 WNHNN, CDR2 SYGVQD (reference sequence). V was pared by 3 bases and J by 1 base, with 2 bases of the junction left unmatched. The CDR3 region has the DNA TGCGCCAGCAGTGATGGGACAGCGAACACTGAAGCTTTCTTT. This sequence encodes CASSDGTANTEAFF.

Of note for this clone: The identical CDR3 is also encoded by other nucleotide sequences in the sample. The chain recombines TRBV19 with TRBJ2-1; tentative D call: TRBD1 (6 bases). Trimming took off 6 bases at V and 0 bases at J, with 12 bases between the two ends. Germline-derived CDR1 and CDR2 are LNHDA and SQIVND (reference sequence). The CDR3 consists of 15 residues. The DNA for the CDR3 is TGTGCCAGTAGCTTACAGGGAAGCTCCTACAATGAGCAGTTCTTC. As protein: CASSLQGSSYNEQFF.

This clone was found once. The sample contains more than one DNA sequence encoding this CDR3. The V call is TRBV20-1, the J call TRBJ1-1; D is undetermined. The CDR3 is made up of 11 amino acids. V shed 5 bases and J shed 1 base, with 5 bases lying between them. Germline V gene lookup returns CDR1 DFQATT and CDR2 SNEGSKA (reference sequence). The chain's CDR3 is CSAPRNTEAFF. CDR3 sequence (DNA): TGCAGTGCTCCCAGGAACACTGAAGCTTTCTTT.

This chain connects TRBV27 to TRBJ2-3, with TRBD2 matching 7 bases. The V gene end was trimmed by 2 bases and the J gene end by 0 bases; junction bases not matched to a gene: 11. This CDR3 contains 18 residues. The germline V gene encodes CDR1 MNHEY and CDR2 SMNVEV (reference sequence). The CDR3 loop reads CASSLTFLREDSTDTQYF. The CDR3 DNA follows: TGTGCCAGCAGTTTAACATTTCTCCGGGAGGACAGCACAGATACGCAGTATTTT.

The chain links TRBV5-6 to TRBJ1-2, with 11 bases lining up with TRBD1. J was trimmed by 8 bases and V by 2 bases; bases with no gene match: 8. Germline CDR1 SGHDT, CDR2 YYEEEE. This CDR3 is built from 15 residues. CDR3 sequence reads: CASSLLGQGAKGYTF. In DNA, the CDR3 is TGTGCCAGCAGCTTACTAGGACAGGGGGCGAAAGGCTACACCTTC.

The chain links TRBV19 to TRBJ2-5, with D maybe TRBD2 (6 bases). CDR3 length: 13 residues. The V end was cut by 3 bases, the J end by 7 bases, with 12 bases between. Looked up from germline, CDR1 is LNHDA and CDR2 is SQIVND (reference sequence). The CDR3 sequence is CASSMHGSVTQYF. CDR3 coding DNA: TGTGCCAGTAGTATGCACGGGAGCGTGACCCAGTACTTC.

CDR3 in amino acids: CASSQSGSSLSYNEQFF. The CDR3, as DNA: TGTGCCAGCAGTCAGAGCGGGAGTTCTCTCTCCTACAATGAGCAGTTCTTC. The chain has TRBV27 and TRBJ2-1, with 8 nucleotides matching TRBD2. The germline V gene encodes CDR1 MNHEY and CDR2 SMNVEV (reference sequence). Trimming removed 5 bases from V and 0 bases from J; junction bases left unmatched: 9. This CDR3 is 17 amino acids long.

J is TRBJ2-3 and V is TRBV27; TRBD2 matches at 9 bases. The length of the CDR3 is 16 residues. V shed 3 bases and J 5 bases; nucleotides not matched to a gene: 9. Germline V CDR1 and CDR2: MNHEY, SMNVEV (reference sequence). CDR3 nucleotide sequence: TGTGCCAGCAGTTTCGTAGCGGGAGTTGGGATAGATACGCAGTATTTT. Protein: CASSFVAGVGIDTQYF.

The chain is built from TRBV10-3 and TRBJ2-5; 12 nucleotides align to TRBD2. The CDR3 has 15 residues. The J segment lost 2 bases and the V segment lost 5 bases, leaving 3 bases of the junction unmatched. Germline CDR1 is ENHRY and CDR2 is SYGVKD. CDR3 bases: TGTGCCATCAGTACAGGACTAGCGGGGCAAGAGACCCAGTACTTC. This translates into CAISTGLAGQETQYF.

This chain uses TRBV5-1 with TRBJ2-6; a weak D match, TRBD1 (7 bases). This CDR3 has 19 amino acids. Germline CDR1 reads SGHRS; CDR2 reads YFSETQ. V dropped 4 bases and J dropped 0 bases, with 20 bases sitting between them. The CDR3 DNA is TGCGCCAGCAGCCGCGGGACAGTGAGCTATATCTCTGGGGCCAACGTCCTGACTTTC. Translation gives CASSRGTVSYISGANVLTF.

The CDR3 region has the DNA TGTGCCTGGACGGTGAGTGACCCAGGGATTTCCTACGAGCAGTACTTC. Residues: CAWTVSDPGISYEQYF. J is TRBJ2-7 and V is TRBV30, with D perhaps TRBD1 (5 bases). The ends were cut back, 4 bases at V and 1 base at J, with 20 bases in the middle. Germline lookup yields CDR1 GTSNPN and CDR2 SVGIG (reference sequence). The CDR3 spans 16 residues.

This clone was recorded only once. Here the CDR3 reads CATSGGGLTNQPQHF. The CDR3 region has the DNA TGTGCCACCAGTGGGGGGGGGCTTACCAATCAGCCCCAGCATTTT. V is TRBV24-1 and J is TRBJ1-5; the D gene is possibly TRBD1 (6 bases). The V end was cut by 5 bases, the J end by 3 bases, with 13 bases between. CDR1 is KGHDR and CDR2 is SFDVKD in the germline V gene. CDR3 length equals 15 residues.

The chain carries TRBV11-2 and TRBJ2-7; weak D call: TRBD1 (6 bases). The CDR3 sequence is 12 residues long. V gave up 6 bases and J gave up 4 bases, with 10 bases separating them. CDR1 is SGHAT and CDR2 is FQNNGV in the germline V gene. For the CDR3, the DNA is TGTGCCAGCAGGCAACAGGGATACGAGCAGTACTTC. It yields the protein CASRQQGYEQYF.

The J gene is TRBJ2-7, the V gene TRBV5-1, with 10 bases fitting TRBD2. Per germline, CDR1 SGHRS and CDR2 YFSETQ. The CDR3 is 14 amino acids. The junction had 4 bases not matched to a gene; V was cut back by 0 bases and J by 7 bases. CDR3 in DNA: TGCGCCAGCAGCTTGGGGCTAGCGGGAGAAGAGCAGTACTTC. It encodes CASSLGLAGEEQYF.

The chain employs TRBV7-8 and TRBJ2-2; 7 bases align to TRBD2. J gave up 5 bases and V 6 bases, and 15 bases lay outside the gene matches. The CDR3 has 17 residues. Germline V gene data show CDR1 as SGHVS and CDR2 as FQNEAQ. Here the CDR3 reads CASRSLTGGRRTGELFF. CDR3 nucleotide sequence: TGTGCCAGCAGGTCTCTAACGGGAGGCCGAAGGACCGGGGAGCTGTTTTTT.